Here is one T cell receptor beta chain with its context. These data come from a study of blood T cell repertoires in COVID-19. In the original analysis: Estimated nucleated cell counts came from reference gene primer amplification. Repertoires were generated with immunoSEQ multiplex PCR, while TCRdb's copy carries only in-frame clones and drops some. The V and J calls and clone size were taken over from that table, and D and trimming were inferred from the DNA. This table holds 90,000 to 150,000 clones, roughly 80% found once. The CDR3 covers 17 residues. Germline V gene data show CDR1 as GTSNPN and CDR2 as SVGIG (reference sequence). Trimming shortened V by 1 base and J by 1 base, and 17 bases separated the two germline ends.

Material: peripheral blood. This chain joins TRBV30 and TRBJ1-3; D gene unclear. The receptor comes from a human donor in a cohort sampled during active COVID-19. The CDR3 nucleotides are TGTGCCTGGAGTGACTTCTTCCCGGAGTCTTCTGGAAACACCATATATTTT. It codes for CAWSDFFPESSGNTIYF.